The rows below give T cell receptor beta chains drawn from one sample of a study of neurological immune-mediated disorders. Using its own MiXCR run on the 5' RACE reads, TCRdb lists one record per CDR3 protein. The sample contains some 46,000 distinct CDR3 sequences, around 4.5% of which appear only once. Sequenced input: PBMCs. The receptors stem from a woman aged 55 to 70 with multiple sclerosis. CDR3s include the opening cysteine and the closing phenylalanine or tryptophan. Fields, in order: J gene, V gene, D gene, clone size, CDR3 DNA, CDR3 protein. D genes are given only for firm matches. Some rows mark clone size as missing; the rest say once, few, many or name a class of expanded clone.

>TRBJ1-1|TRBV20-1|-|many
TGCAGTGTGGGGGGGTTCATCAACACTGAAGCTTTCTTT
CSVGGFINTEAFF
>TRBJ2-5|TRBV7-2|-|few
TGTGCCAGCAGGGGCCGGGCTGCCCCCTGGGAGACCCAGTACTTC
CASRGRAAPWETQYF
>TRBJ2-5|TRBV10-3|-|-
TGTGCCATCAGTGAGCCGGGGCGCCAAGAGACCCAGTACTTC
CAISEPGRQETQYF
>TRBJ2-1|TRBV9|TRBD2|many
TGTGCCAGCAGCGTAGATGGCGGGAGGGACTCCTACAATGAGCAGTTCTTC
CASSVDGGRDSYNEQFF
>TRBJ2-1|TRBV5-1|TRBD2|many
TGCGCCAGCAGCCCGGGGACTAGCGGGAGAGAAGGCAATGAGCAGTTCTTC
CASSPGTSGREGNEQFF
>TRBJ2-3|TRBV5-5|-|-
TGTGCCAGCCGGACCCAGGGCACAGATACGCAGTATTTT
CASRTQGTDTQYF
>TRBJ2-7|TRBV20-1|-|many
TGCAGTGCTAGTCGCCGGGCTGGCTACGAGCAGTACTTC
CSASRRAGYEQYF
>TRBJ2-1|TRBV12-3/TRBV12-4|-|-
TGTGCCAGCAGTTTTACGGGTATAAATGAGCAGTTCTTC
CASSFTGINEQFF
>TRBJ2-1|TRBV25-1|-|many
TGTGCCAGCAGTGAAGACCGCGGGGTGGATAATGAGCAGTTCTTC
CASSEDRGVDNEQFF
>TRBJ2-2|TRBV24-1|-|many
TGTGCCACCAGTGCCCTTTTTTCGGACTCCGGGGAGCTGTTTTTT
CATSALFSDSGELFF
>TRBJ2-4|TRBV12-3/TRBV12-4|-|many
TGTGCCAGCAGTTTTAGGGTAGCCAAAAACATTCAGTACTTC
CASSFRVAKNIQYF
>TRBJ1-1|TRBV6-2/TRBV6-3|TRBD1|many
TGTGCCAGCAGTTACGCCCGGGACAGGAACCTCGTAATGAACACTGAAGCTTTCTTT
CASSYARDRNLVMNTEAFF
>TRBJ1-2|TRBV20-1|TRBD1|many
TGCAGTGCTAGGCAACCCGGGACAGACTATGGCTACACCTTC
CSARQPGTDYGYTF
>TRBJ2-3|TRBV5-1|TRBD2|many
TGCGCCAGCAGCGGCGGGACTAGCGGGAGGAGGGGGCAGTATTTT
CASSGGTSGRRGQYF
>TRBJ2-6|TRBV7-2|-|few
TGTGCCAGCAGCTTAAACATTGCGGGGGCCAACGTCCTGACTTTC
CASSLNIAGANVLTF
>TRBJ2-3|TRBV29-1|-|many
TGCAGCGTTGCCGGGGCTGGCACAGATACGCAGTATTTT
CSVAGAGTDTQYF
>TRBJ1-1|TRBV29-1|-|many
TGCAGCGTTGACCAAGGACACCGTCGGGAGACTGAAGCTTTCTTT
CSVDQGHRRETEAFF
>TRBJ1-6|TRBV7-2|-|-
TGTGCCAGCGGACAACTCGCGGGTTCACCCCTCCACTTT
CASGQLAGSPLHF
>TRBJ2-7|TRBV20-1|TRBD1|many
TGCAGTGCTGGACAGGGGGCCTACGAGCAGTACTTC
CSAGQGAYEQYF
>TRBJ2-3|TRBV19|TRBD2|-
TGTGCCAGTAGACCGGGACTAGCGGGAGCCACCTTAGATACGCAGTATTTT
CASRPGLAGATLDTQYF
>TRBJ2-1|TRBV11-2|-|many
TGTGCCAGCAGCCCAGAGCTGACTAGTCTCCAGTTCTTC
CASSPELTSLQFF
>TRBJ2-7|TRBV9|TRBD1|many
TGTGCCAGCAGCGTATCCGGGACAGGGGGCGAGCAGTACTTC
CASSVSGTGGEQYF
>TRBJ2-4|TRBV20-1|-|-
TGCAGTGCTAGCATCGCCAAAAACATTCAGTACTTC
CSASIAKNIQYF
>TRBJ2-5|TRBV20-1|-|many
TGCAGTGCTAGAGATCCCCGGACTGCCCAAAAGACCCAGTACTTC
CSARDPRTAQKTQYF
>TRBJ2-5|TRBV20-1|-|many
TGCAGTGCTCGTCGGCCGGGGTCAGAGACCCAGTACTTC
CSARRPGSETQYF
>TRBJ2-1|TRBV7-2|-|-
TGTGCCAGCAGCTTGTCAGGGAGGCACAATGAGCAGTTCTTC
CASSLSGRHNEQFF
>TRBJ2-2|TRBV7-2|TRBD1|-
TGTGCCAGCAGCGTGGACAGGGACACCGGGGAGCTGTTTTTT
CASSVDRDTGELFF
>TRBJ1-1|TRBV6-5|TRBD1|many
TGTGCCAGCAGTCCCAACGACAGGGGGATTCCCATGAACACTGAAGCTTTCTTT
CASSPNDRGIPMNTEAFF
>TRBJ1-4|TRBV5-4|-|many
TGTGCCAGCAGCTTGTCGGGGCGGGACGAAAAACTGTTTTTT
CASSLSGRDEKLFF
>TRBJ1-2|TRBV20-1|TRBD1|many
TGCAGTGCCCACCAGGACAGGGGCTATGGCTACACCTTC
CSAHQDRGYGYTF
>TRBJ2-3|TRBV7-2|TRBD2|many
TGTGCCAGCAGCCGGACTAGCGGCACAGATACGCAGTATTTT
CASSRTSGTDTQYF
>TRBJ1-1|TRBV7-2|TRBD1|many
TGTGCCAGCAGCTTATTCTGGGACAGGGAAAAGTCTTTCTTT
CASSLFWDREKSFF
>TRBJ1-6|TRBV20-1|TRBD1|many
TGCAGTGCAAACACAGGGGATCATTCACCCCTCCACTTT
CSANTGDHSPLHF
>TRBJ2-3|TRBV7-8|TRBD2|many
TGTGCCAGCAGCTGGACTAGCGGGGGGGCGGTAGATACGCAGTATTTT
CASSWTSGGAVDTQYF
>TRBJ2-1|TRBV9|-|many
TGTGCCAGCAGCGCGCCGGGCTTCCAGTTCTTC
CASSAPGFQFF
>TRBJ2-1|TRBV10-3|TRBD2|many
TGTGCCTCTGGCTGGGGGACTAGCGGCAACAATGAGCAGTTCTTC
CASGWGTSGNNEQFF
>TRBJ1-3|TRBV6-6|TRBD1|many
TGTGCCATCACCACAGGGGCCCACTCTGGAAACACCATATATTTT
CAITTGAHSGNTIYF
>TRBJ2-5|TRBV4-1|-|many
TGCGCCAGCAGCCAAGACCCCAGGGGAGAGACCCAGTACTTC
CASSQDPRGETQYF
>TRBJ1-1|TRBV5-1|-|many
TGCGCCAGCGCAAAGGACAGTAACACTGAAGCTTTCTTT
CASAKDSNTEAFF
>TRBJ1-1|TRBV5-1|-|once
TGCGCCAGCAGCTTGGCGGGGATGGCTGAAGCTTTCTTT
CASSLAGMAEAFF
>TRBJ1-5|TRBV6-6|-|many
TGTGCCAGCAGCCCGGGCGCCGGGATGGGTCAGCCCCAGCATTTT
CASSPGAGMGQPQHF
>TRBJ2-5|TRBV20-1|-|many
TGCAGTGCTAGCCCGATTTACGGGGTCGGAGAGACCCAGTACTTC
CSASPIYGVGETQYF
>TRBJ2-5|TRBV9|-|-
TGTGCCAGCAGCTTACAGGGAGGTCGGGAGACCCAGTACTTC
CASSLQGGRETQYF